This T cell receptor (beta chain) was recovered during a study of identical twins. Healthy Caucasians alone served as donors. General study findings and limits: Surplus twin overlap in beta out-of-frame sequences was less pronounced.

Each CDR3 protein gets one entry after TCRdb re-called the 5' RACE reads with MiXCR. The sample carries some 240,000 distinct CDR3 sequences, about 8.3% recorded once. The length of the CDR3 is 13 residues. With 2 bases removed from V and 2 bases from J, the gap between germline ends came to 6 bases. Germline V CDR1 and CDR2: MNHEY, SVGEGT. A note on this clonotype: Its antigen is undetermined.

These data were also filed under a second study, of yellow fever vaccine responses in identical twins. That source adds: Vaccine-induced T cell responses in twins were reportedly observed to appear partly convergent, partly personalized.

The specimen sequenced was CD8+ T cells sorted from blood. This chain links TRBV6-2 or TRBV6-3 with TRBJ1-2; unclear D gene. The source is a young woman in good health. CDR3 sequence reads: CASSYVQNYGYTF. The CDR3 region has the DNA TGTGCCAGCAGTTACGTACAGAACTATGGCTACACCTTC.